These 16 T cell receptor beta chains came from one sample sequenced in a study of T cell repertoires in cytomegalovirus infection. TCRdb used MiXCR to reprocess the reads, holding one entry per CDR3 protein. The sample yields 900,000 to 950,000 distinct CDR3 sequences, approximately 30% seen once. Antigens for these TCRs are unknown. The sequencing here drew on cultured CD8+ T cells from PBMCs, taken from culture after CMV antigen stimulation. These receptors came from a human donor in good health (CMV status not recorded). Some clones in this sample may be carry-over from other donors' samples.

The chain has TRBV3-1 and TRBJ1-4, with D perhaps matching TRBD1 (5 bases). There are 15 residues in the CDR3. Looked up from germline, CDR1 is LGHDT and CDR2 is YNNKEL (reference sequence). Trimming pared 0 bases from V and 8 bases from J, leaving 13 bases between. CDR3 DNA: TGTGCCAGCAGCCAAGATGGTCAGGGAGGGGAAAAACTGTTTTTT. This gives the protein CASSQDGQGGEKLFF.

The rearrangement links TRBV5-1 to TRBJ2-1; D remains unclear. Per germline, CDR1 SGHRS and CDR2 YFSETQ. The CDR3 spans 15 residues. V lost 7 bases and J lost 0, with 14 bases in between. The CDR3 loop is CASRAAESSYNEQFF. The CDR3 DNA sequence: TGCGCCAGCCGCGCGGCGGAGAGCTCCTACAATGAGCAGTTCTTC.

Many counts were recorded for this clonotype. This rearrangement joins TRBV12-3 or TRBV12-4 to TRBJ2-5; maybe TRBD1 (6 bases). Trimming took off 5 bases at V and 3 bases at J, with 10 bases between the two ends. This CDR3 has 13 residues. As DNA, the CDR3 is TGTGCCAGCAGTAGGGGGACGAAAGAGACCCAGTACTTC. Amino acids: CASSRGTKETQYF.

In this sample, this clonotype turned up many times. The gene calls are TRBV12-3 or TRBV12-4 and TRBJ2-3, with D unclear. V lost 6 bases and J lost 6, with 10 bases in between. This CDR3 region has 12 residues. CDR3 sequence: CASSRSWDTQYF. For the CDR3, the DNA is TGTGCCAGCAGCCGGAGTTGGGATACGCAGTATTTT.

This chain links TRBV14 with TRBJ1-1; 9 bases agree with TRBD1. Germline assignment: CDR1 SGHDN and CDR2 FVKESK. The CDR3 spans 13 residues. J lost 3 bases, V lost 6 bases, and 2 bases had no gene match. The CDR3 region has the DNA TGTGCCAGCAGAAACAGGGGGCACACTGAAGCTTTCTTT. Its translation is CASRNRGHTEAFF.

This sequence joins TRBV7-8 and TRBJ2-6; no definite D call. In germline, CDR1 is SGHVS, CDR2 FQNEAQ. CDR3 length equals 14 residues. CDR3 in amino acids: CASGRTSGANVLTF. CDR3 in DNA: TGTGCATCGGGCCGTACCTCTGGGGCCAACGTCCTGACTTTC.

The chain has TRBV7-6 and TRBJ2-5, with D perhaps being TRBD1 or TRBD2 (5 bases each). V gave up 0 bases and J gave up 0 bases, with 11 bases separating them. The CDR3 consists of 16 residues. The V gene's germline CDR1 is SGHVS and CDR2 FNYEAQ. CDR3 coding DNA: TGTGCCAGCAGCTTAGCCGGGGCCTTGTACCAAGAGACCCAGTACTTC. It is translated as CASSLAGALYQETQYF.

This chain joins TRBV18 and TRBJ2-5; D is unresolved. CDR3 size: 14 residues. The germline V gene has CDR1 KGHSH and CDR2 LQKENI. V lost 0 bases and J 5 bases, leaving 10 bases between the germline ends. CDR3 in amino acids: CASSPPAGLETQYF. The CDR3 DNA sequence: TGTGCCAGCTCACCACCGGCAGGCCTGGAGACCCAGTACTTC.

This clonotype was seen once. The V call is TRBV13, the J call TRBJ2-5, with TRBD1 as a possible D gene (5 bases). The germline V and J ends were trimmed by 5 bases and 2 bases, with 15 bases remaining between them. The germline CDR1 and CDR2 sequences are PRHDT and FYEKMQ (reference sequence). The CDR3 is 15 amino acids. This chain's CDR3 is CASSQGDKQQETQYF. CDR3 sequence (DNA): TGTGCCAGCAGCCAAGGGGATAAGCAACAAGAGACCCAGTACTTC.

This clonotype was detected only a few times. The chain has TRBV5-4 and TRBJ2-5; the D gene is possibly TRBD1 (7 bases). V was trimmed by 1 base and J by 2 bases, leaving 15 bases between them. This CDR3 region has 16 residues. Germline loops: CDR1 SGHNT, CDR2 YYREEE (reference sequence). The CDR3 loop reads CASSLLQGGSQETQYF. In DNA form, the CDR3 reads TGTGCCAGCAGCTTGTTGCAGGGGGGTTCGCAAGAGACCCAGTACTTC.

The gene calls are TRBV15 and TRBJ1-1; TRBD1 matches at 9 bases. The germline V gene encodes CDR1 LNHNV and CDR2 YYDKDF (reference sequence). This CDR3 comprises 15 residues. V lost 3 bases and J lost 5; bases outside the gene matches: 7. The CDR3 spells CATSRAQGARTEAFF. The CDR3 DNA is TGTGCCACCAGCAGGGCACAGGGGGCGCGTACTGAAGCTTTCTTT.

The table lists this clonotype with a few counts. J is TRBJ2-7 and V is TRBV7-9; D not certain. The germline gives CDR1 SEHNR, CDR2 FQNEAQ (reference sequence). The V and J ends lost 3 bases and 3 bases respectively, with 12 bases between them. The CDR3 is 14 residues long. The CDR3 DNA reads as TGTGCCAGCAGCTTCTCGGCAGGAGACTACGAGCAGTACTTC. Protein product: CASSFSAGDYEQYF.

The V call is TRBV20-1, the J call TRBJ2-2, with 7 nucleotides matching TRBD2. The germline V gene has CDR1 DFQATT and CDR2 SNEGSKA (reference sequence). V lost 0 bases and J lost 9; bases outside the gene matches: 4. This CDR3 is 13 amino acids long. The CDR3 nucleotides are TGCAGTGCTAGAGATGGAGCGGGGCGGGAGCTGTTTTTT. This codes for CSARDGAGRELFF.

The chain couples TRBV27 to TRBJ2-1; tentatively, D is TRBD1 or TRBD2 (5 bases each). The V gene lost 3 bases and the J gene lost 8 bases, with 14 bases spanning the gap. CDR1 and CDR2 (germline): MNHEY, SMNVEV (reference sequence). The CDR3 consists of 14 residues. CDR3 region: CASSFGWGIDEQFF. CDR3 DNA sequence: TGTGCCAGCAGTTTCGGTTGGGGGATCGATGAGCAGTTCTTC.

This clonotype was found a few times. The junction and the germline gene differ at one end; a read error may be behind it. The CDR3 sequence is CASSWDRGQSGANVLTF. The CDR3 DNA reads TGTGCCAGCAGCTGGGACAGGGGGCAATCTGGGGCCAACGTCTTGACTTTC. The chain is built from TRBV5-5 and TRBJ2-6; TRBD1 aligns across 12 bases. The length of the CDR3 is 17 residues. Per the germline V gene, CDR1 is SGHKS and CDR2 is YYEKEE (reference sequence).

The gene calls are TRBV7-9 and TRBJ2-1; 7 bases agree with TRBD1. The ends lost 2 bases at V and 1 base at J; junction bases unmatched: 5. Germline CDR1 is SEHNR and CDR2 is FQNEAQ (reference sequence). This CDR3 region has 16 residues. CDR3 sequence (DNA): TGTGCCAGCAGCTTACCAAAGGACAGGTCCTACAATGAGCAGTTCTTC. As protein: CASSLPKDRSYNEQFF.